These 27 T cell receptor beta chains share one sample of origin, sequenced in a study of blood T cell repertoires in COVID-19. Using immunoSEQ multiplex PCR, the repertoire was profiled, and TCRdb retains in-frame clones only, with some absent. The profile shows around 47,000 clones, about 80% of them singletons. Sequencing input: peripheral blood. The receptor set was obtained from a human donor in a cohort sampled during active COVID-19.

The rearrangement links TRBV19 to TRBJ1-1; no reliable D call. Trimming stripped 8 bases from V and 6 bases from J, with 19 bases between. The germline V gene has CDR1 LNHDA and CDR2 SQIVND (reference sequence). The CDR3 consists of 14 residues. The CDR3 reads CASARIGSGAEAFF. The CDR3 DNA is TGTGCCAGTGCGCGTATCGGAAGCGGGGCTGAAGCTTTCTTT.

V gene TRBV5-1 combines with J gene TRBJ2-6, with D perhaps TRBD1 (5 bases). V was trimmed by 7 bases and J by 0 bases, leaving 8 bases between them. The CDR3 contains 14 residues. CDR1 SGHRS and CDR2 YFSETQ come from the germline V gene. The DNA for the CDR3 is TGCGCCAGCTACGACAGCTCTGGGGCCAACGTCCTGACTTTC. Protein product: CASYDSSGANVLTF.

V usage is TRBV5-8 and J usage is TRBJ2-3, with D maybe TRBD2 (6 bases). This CDR3 region has 18 residues. Germline-derived CDR1 and CDR2 are SGHTS and YDEGEE. Trimming shortened V by 0 bases and J by 0 bases, and 17 bases separated the two germline ends. The CDR3 reads CASSLVGGNLASTDTQYF. The CDR3 bases are TGTGCCAGCAGCTTGGTCGGCGGGAACCTGGCTAGCACAGATACGCAGTATTTT.

This chain uses TRBV5-8 with TRBJ1-2, with 7 bases matching TRBD1. The CDR3 consists of 14 residues. Germline-derived CDR1 and CDR2 are SGHTS and YDEGEE. The V segment lost 5 bases and the J segment 5 bases; nucleotides outside the gene matches: 9. CDR3 coding DNA: TGTGCCAGCAGTTATGACAGGGAAGGGTATGGCTACACCTTC. It specifies CASSYDREGYGYTF.

J is TRBJ2-1 and V is TRBV7-6; TRBD2 aligns across 13 bases. The CDR3 consists of 20 residues. Germline V gene data show CDR1 as SGHVS and CDR2 as FNYEAQ. V lost 0 bases and J lost 0; bases outside the gene matches: 8. The CDR3 loop reads CASSLAPGLAGRSSYNEQFF. In nucleotides, the CDR3 is TGTGCCAGCAGCTTAGCGCCGGGACTAGCGGGGAGGAGCTCCTACAATGAGCAGTTCTTC.

The rearrangement uses TRBV7-9 and TRBJ1-1; TRBD1 agrees at 7 bases. Germline V CDR1 and CDR2: SEHNR, FQNEAQ (reference sequence). After removal of 5 bases from V and 1 base from J, the junction contained 7 bases not matched to a gene. This CDR3 has 15 residues. The DNA of the CDR3 is TGTGCCAGCAGCCAGAGACAGGGAACGAACACTGAAGCTTTCTTT. Translation: CASSQRQGTNTEAFF.

The chain recombines TRBV14 with TRBJ2-1; 8 nucleotides align to TRBD1. The CDR3 runs to 16 residues. Losses at the gene ends were 0 bases for V and 3 bases for J; bases not matched to a gene: 4. CDR1 SGHDN and CDR2 FVKESK come from the germline V gene. CDR3 DNA sequence: TGTGCCAGCAGCCAAGAAGCAGGACAGGGCTACAATGAGCAGTTCTTC. It codes for CASSQEAGQGYNEQFF.

The chain joins TRBV5-1 to TRBJ1-6; maybe TRBD1 (5 bases). CDR1 and CDR2 from the germline V gene are SGHRS and YFSETQ. The CDR3 has 14 residues. The germline V and J ends were trimmed by 0 bases and 9 bases, with 10 bases remaining between them. DNA for the CDR3: TGCGCCAGCAGCTTGGGTCAGGGAGGTTCACCCCTCCACTTT. Amino acid sequence: CASSLGQGGSPLHF.

This chain uses TRBV4-2 with TRBJ2-5; 10 bases agree with TRBD1. The V segment lost 4 bases and the J segment 0 bases; nucleotides outside the gene matches: 2. The CDR3 is 15 residues long. CDR1 LGHNA and CDR2 YNFKEQ come from the germline V gene. CDR3 in amino acids: CASSLGQGYQETQYF. CDR3 coding DNA: TGTGCCAGCAGCCTGGGACAGGGGTACCAAGAGACCCAGTACTTC.

This clone was seen once. The V gene is TRBV7-2, the J gene TRBJ2-2, with a tentative D call TRBD1 (6 bases). This CDR3 is built from 15 residues. The V end was cut by 5 bases, the J end by 7 bases, with 17 bases between. Germline V CDR1 and CDR2: SGHTA, FQGNSA. This CDR3 is CASSPDRLQGGELFF. CDR3 in DNA: TGTGCCAGCAGCCCGGACAGACTACAGGGCGGGGAGCTGTTTTTT.

A single count supports this clone. The chain joins TRBV11-2 to TRBJ2-2; TRBD1 is a possible D gene (5 bases). The CDR3 is 15 residues long. V lost 1 base, J lost 4 bases, and 10 bases lay in between. Germline V CDR1 and CDR2: SGHAT, FQNNGV. DNA of the CDR3: TGTGCCAGCAGCTTAGGCAGGGTGGGCACCGGGGAGCTGTTTTTT. Amino acids: CASSLGRVGTGELFF.

This rearrangement joins TRBV7-9 to TRBJ2-1; D not certain. Trimming took 5 bases from V and 7 from J, leaving 6 bases between them. Germline lookup yields CDR1 SEHNR and CDR2 FQNEAQ (reference sequence). There are 11 residues in the CDR3. DNA of the CDR3: TGTGCCAGCAGCCCTCGGAATGAGCAGTTCTTC. This translates into CASSPRNEQFF.

The chain joins TRBV24-1 to TRBJ1-5; the D is unclear. V lost 3 bases, J lost 6 bases, and 5 bases lay in between. Germline CDR1 KGHDR, CDR2 SFDVKD. The CDR3 sequence is 12 residues long. CDR3 bases: TGTGCCACCAGTGATCTAGGTCAGCCCCAGCATTTT. This gives the protein CATSDLGQPQHF.

V usage is TRBV10-3 and J usage is TRBJ1-1, with TRBD1 as a possible D gene (6 bases). Germline assignment: CDR1 ENHRY and CDR2 SYGVKD. The length of the CDR3 is 15 residues. Trimming cost V 3 bases and J 1 base, with 12 bases left between them. The CDR3 coding sequence is TGTGCCATCAGTGATAACAGGGTTAGGAACACTGAAGCTTTCTTT. Its protein is CAISDNRVRNTEAFF.

A single count supports this clone. The rearrangement links TRBV29-1 to TRBJ2-2; TRBD1 matches at 8 bases. The trim removed 6 bases at V and 4 bases at J, leaving 4 bases unmatched. The CDR3 extends over 13 amino acids. Germline CDR1 reads SQVTM; CDR2 reads ANQGSEA. CDR3 sequence: CSVGDRSTGELFF. CDR3 nucleotide sequence: TGCAGCGTCGGGGACAGGAGCACCGGGGAGCTGTTTTTT.

The chain uses TRBV30 and TRBJ1-4; D is possibly TRBD1 (5 bases). Germline V gives CDR1 GTSNPN, CDR2 SVGIG (reference sequence). V lost 2 bases to trimming and J lost 7 bases, with 11 bases between them. CDR3 length: 13 residues. This chain's CDR3 is CAWSWNRGEKLFF. The CDR3 nucleotides are TGTGCCTGGAGTTGGAATAGGGGTGAAAAACTGTTTTTT.

The rearrangement joins TRBV6-5 to TRBJ1-5; TRBD1 is a possible D gene (6 bases). The CDR3 has 13 residues. Per germline, CDR1 MNHEY and CDR2 SVGAGI. The V and J ends lost 5 bases and 6 bases respectively, with 11 bases between them. Here the CDR3 reads CASSNRVGQPQHF. The CDR3 DNA sequence: TGTGCCAGCAGTAACAGGGTAGGTCAGCCCCAGCATTTT.

J is TRBJ1-6 and V is TRBV7-9; 8 nucleotides agree with TRBD1. This CDR3 spans 14 amino acids. CDR1 and CDR2 (germline): SEHNR, FQNEAQ (reference sequence). Trimming removed 5 bases from V and 8 bases from J; junction bases left unmatched: 5. CDR3 residues: CASSPGQGHSPLHF. CDR3 DNA sequence: TGTGCCAGCAGCCCCGGACAGGGCCATTCACCCCTCCACTTT.

The V call is TRBV29-1, the J call TRBJ1-3; D call uncertain. Trimming pared 4 bases from V and 2 bases from J, leaving 12 bases between. The germline V gene encodes CDR1 SQVTM and CDR2 ANQGSEA. The CDR3 covers 14 residues. CDR3: CSVARVAAGNTIYF. The CDR3 DNA reads as TGCAGCGTTGCCCGGGTTGCGGCTGGAAACACCATATATTTT.

The gene calls are TRBV20-1 and TRBJ2-5, with D possibly matching TRBD2 (5 bases). Germline V CDR1 and CDR2: DFQATT, SNEGSKA (reference sequence). The CDR3 totals 11 residues. Trimming removed 7 bases at V and 1 base at J, with 7 bases between. This CDR3 is CSVGVQETQYF. The CDR3 DNA follows: TGCAGTGTCGGGGTCCAAGAGACCCAGTACTTC.

The chain links TRBV4-1 to TRBJ1-1; D is uncertain. V was shortened by 8 bases and J by 2 bases, with 12 bases between the two germline ends. Germline assignment: CDR1 MGHRA and CDR2 YSYEKL. The CDR3 is 13 amino acids. Here the CDR3 reads CASRAGANTEAFF. In DNA, the CDR3 is TGCGCCAGCCGAGCCGGAGCTAACACTGAAGCTTTCTTT.

As concerns this clone: The same CDR3 also results from other DNA sequences found in this sample. The chain carries TRBV5-1 and TRBJ1-1; no clear D. The CDR3 contains 13 residues. V gave up 0 bases and J gave up 3 bases, with 6 bases separating them. CDR1 and CDR2 from the germline V gene are SGHRS and YFSETQ. This CDR3 is CASSLVGDTEAFF. Written as DNA, the CDR3 is TGCGCCAGCAGCTTGGTGGGAGACACTGAAGCTTTCTTT. Complete variable domain (other parts from reference TRBV5-1 and TRBJ1-1): KAGVTQTPRYLIKTRGQQVTLSCSPISGHRSVSWYQQTPGQGLQFLFEYFSETQRNKGNFPGRFSGRQFSNSRSEMNVSTLELGDSALYLCASSLVGDTEAFFGQGTRLTVV.

CDR3 sequence: CASGLGQLSDQETQYF. Written as DNA, the CDR3 is TGTGCTAGTGGTTTGGGACAGCTCTCCGACCAAGAGACCCAGTACTTC. V and J are TRBV12-5 and TRBJ2-5; the D gene is possibly TRBD1 (5 bases). Trimming pared 1 base from V and 0 bases from J, leaving 12 bases between. There are 16 residues in the CDR3. Germline V gene data show CDR1 as LGHNT and CDR2 as FRNRAP.

J is TRBJ2-4 and V is TRBV28; TRBD1 matches 10 bases. V gave up 6 bases and J gave up 7 bases; unmatched junction bases: 6. This CDR3 region has 14 residues. Per germline, CDR1 MDHEN and CDR2 SYDVKM. The CDR3: CASRSGTGVNIQYF. The CDR3 bases are TGTGCCAGCAGATCCGGGACAGGGGTGAACATTCAGTACTTC.

The V and J genes are TRBV5-1 and TRBJ2-3, with TRBD1 identical over 11 bases. CDR3 length: 16 residues. Losses at the gene ends were 2 bases for V and 4 bases for J; bases not matched to a gene: 6. Germline V gene lookup returns CDR1 SGHRS and CDR2 YFSETQ. CDR3 coding DNA: TGCGCCAGCAGCTTCCCAGGACAGGGGGCAGCAGATACGCAGTATTTT. This encodes CASSFPGQGAADTQYF.

The V gene is TRBV27, the J gene TRBJ1-5; D gene ambiguous. Germline values: CDR1 MNHEY, CDR2 SMNVEV (reference sequence). Trimming shortened V by 2 bases and J by 5 bases, and 10 bases separated the two germline ends. The CDR3 sequence is 14 residues long. The CDR3 protein is CASSLAGIHQPQHF. CDR3 sequence (DNA): TGTGCCAGCAGTTTAGCGGGGATCCATCAGCCCCAGCATTTT.

This clone was recorded only once. V gene TRBV7-2 combines with J gene TRBJ1-6, with TRBD1 as a possible D gene (6 bases). The length of the CDR3 is 13 residues. The ends were cut back, 5 bases at V and 8 bases at J, with 10 bases in the middle. Germline V gives CDR1 SGHTA, CDR2 FQGNSA. The CDR3 bases are TGTGCCAGCAGCCCTCACAGGGATTCACCCCTCCACTTT. This codes for CASSPHRDSPLHF.